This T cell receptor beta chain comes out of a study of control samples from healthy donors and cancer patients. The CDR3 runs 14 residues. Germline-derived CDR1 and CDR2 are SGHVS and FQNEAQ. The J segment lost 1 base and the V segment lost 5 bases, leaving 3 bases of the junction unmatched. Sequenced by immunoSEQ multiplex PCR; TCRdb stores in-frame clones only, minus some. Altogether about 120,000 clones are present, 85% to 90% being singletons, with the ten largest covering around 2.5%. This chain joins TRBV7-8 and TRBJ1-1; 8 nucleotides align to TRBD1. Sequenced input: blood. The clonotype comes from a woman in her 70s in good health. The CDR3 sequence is CASSLGTGNTEAFF. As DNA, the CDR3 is TGTGCCAGCAGCCTAGGGACAGGGAACACTGAAGCTTTCTTT.